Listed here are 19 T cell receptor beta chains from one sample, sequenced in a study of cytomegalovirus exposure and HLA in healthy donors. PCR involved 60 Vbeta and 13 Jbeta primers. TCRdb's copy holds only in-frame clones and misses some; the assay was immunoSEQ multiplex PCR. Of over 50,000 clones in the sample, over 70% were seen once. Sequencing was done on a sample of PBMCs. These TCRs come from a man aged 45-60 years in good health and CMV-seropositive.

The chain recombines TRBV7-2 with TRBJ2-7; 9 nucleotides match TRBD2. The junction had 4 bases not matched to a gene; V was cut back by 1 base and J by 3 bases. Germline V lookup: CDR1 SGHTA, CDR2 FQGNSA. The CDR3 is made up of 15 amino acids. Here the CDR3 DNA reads TGTGCCAGCAGCTTAGACGCGGGGGGGCGCTACGAGCAGTACTTC. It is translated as CASSLDAGGRYEQYF.

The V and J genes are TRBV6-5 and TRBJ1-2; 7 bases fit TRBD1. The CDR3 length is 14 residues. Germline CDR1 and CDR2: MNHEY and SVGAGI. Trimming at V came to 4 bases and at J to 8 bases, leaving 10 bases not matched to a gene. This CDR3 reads CASSSPYRGGGYTF. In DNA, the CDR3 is TGTGCCAGCAGTTCTCCTTACAGGGGCGGGGGCTACACCTTC.

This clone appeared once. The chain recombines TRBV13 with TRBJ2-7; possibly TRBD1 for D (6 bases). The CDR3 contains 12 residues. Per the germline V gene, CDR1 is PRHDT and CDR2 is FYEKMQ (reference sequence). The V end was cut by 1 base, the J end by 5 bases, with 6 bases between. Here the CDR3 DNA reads TGTGCCAGCAGCTTAGACAGGGACGAGCAGTACTTC. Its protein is CASSLDRDEQYF.

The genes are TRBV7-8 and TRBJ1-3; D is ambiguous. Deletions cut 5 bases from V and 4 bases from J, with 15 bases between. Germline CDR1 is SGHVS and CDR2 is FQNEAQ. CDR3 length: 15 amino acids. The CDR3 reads CASSTRLGDGNTIYF. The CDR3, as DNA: TGTGCCAGCAGCACCCGTCTGGGAGACGGAAACACCATATATTTT.

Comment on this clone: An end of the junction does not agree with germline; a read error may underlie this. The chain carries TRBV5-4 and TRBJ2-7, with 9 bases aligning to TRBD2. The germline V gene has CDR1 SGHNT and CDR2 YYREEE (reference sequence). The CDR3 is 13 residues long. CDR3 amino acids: CATSGGTSYEQYF. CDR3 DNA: TGTGCCACCAGCGGGGGGACCTCCTACGAGCAGTACTTC.

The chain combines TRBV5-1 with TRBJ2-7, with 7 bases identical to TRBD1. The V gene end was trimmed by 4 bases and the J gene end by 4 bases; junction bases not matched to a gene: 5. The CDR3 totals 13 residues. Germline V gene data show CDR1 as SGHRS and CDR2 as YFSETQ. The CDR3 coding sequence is TGCGCCAGCAGCATTGACAGGGAATACGAGCAGTACTTC. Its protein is CASSIDREYEQYF.

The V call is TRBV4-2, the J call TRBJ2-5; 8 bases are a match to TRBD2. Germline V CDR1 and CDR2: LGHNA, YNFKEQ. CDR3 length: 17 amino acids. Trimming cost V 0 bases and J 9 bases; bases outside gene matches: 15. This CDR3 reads CASSQDPDSGTTPAQYF. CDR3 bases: TGTGCCAGCAGCCAAGATCCCGATAGCGGGACTACCCCGGCCCAGTACTTC.

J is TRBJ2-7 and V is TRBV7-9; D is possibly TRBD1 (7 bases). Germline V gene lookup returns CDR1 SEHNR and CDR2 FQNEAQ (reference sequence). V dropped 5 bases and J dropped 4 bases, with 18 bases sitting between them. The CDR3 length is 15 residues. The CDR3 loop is CASSPRGTARYEQYF. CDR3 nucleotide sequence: TGTGCCAGCAGCCCACGGGGGACAGCAAGATACGAGCAGTACTTC. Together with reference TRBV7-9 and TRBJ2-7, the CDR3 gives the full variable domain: DTGVSQNPRHKITKRGQNVTFRCDPISEHNRLYWYRQTLGQGPEFLTYFQNEAQLEKSRLLSDRFSAERPKGSFSTLEIQRTEQGDSAMYLCASSPRGTARYEQYFGPGTRLTVT.

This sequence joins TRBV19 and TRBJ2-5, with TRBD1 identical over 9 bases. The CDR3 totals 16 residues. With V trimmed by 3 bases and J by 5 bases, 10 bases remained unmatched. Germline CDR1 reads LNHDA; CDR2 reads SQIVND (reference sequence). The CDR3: CASSMGDREGYETQYF. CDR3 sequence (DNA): TGTGCCAGTAGTATGGGGGACAGGGAGGGGTACGAGACCCAGTACTTC.

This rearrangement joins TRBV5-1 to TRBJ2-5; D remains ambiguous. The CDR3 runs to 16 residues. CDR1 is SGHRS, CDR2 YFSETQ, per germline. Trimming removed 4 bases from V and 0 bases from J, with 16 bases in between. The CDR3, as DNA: TGCGCCAGCAGCCCCGCCTTGCCTAGAGACCAAGAGACCCAGTACTTC. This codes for CASSPALPRDQETQYF. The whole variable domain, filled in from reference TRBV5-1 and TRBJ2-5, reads KAGVTQTPRYLIKTRGQQVTLSCSPISGHRSVSWYQQTPGQGLQFLFEYFSETQRNKGNFPGRFSGRQFSNSRSEMNVSTLELGDSALYLCASSPALPRDQETQYFGPGTRLLVL.

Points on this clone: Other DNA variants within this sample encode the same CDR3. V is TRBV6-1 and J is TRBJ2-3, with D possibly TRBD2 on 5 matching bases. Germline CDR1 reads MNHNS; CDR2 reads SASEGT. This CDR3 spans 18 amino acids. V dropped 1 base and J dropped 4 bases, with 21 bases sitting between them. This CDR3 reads CASSEGRPGLEIPDTQYF. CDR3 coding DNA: TGTGCCAGCAGTGAAGGGAGGCCCGGCCTAGAAATTCCAGATACGCAGTATTTT.

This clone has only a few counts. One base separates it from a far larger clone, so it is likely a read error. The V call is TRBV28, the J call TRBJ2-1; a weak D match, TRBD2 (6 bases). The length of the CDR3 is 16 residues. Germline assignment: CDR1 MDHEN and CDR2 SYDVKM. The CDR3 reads CDSSLWAGPSYNEQFF. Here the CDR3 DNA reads TGTGACAGCAGTTTATGGGCGGGGCCGTCTTACAATGAGCAGTTCTTC.

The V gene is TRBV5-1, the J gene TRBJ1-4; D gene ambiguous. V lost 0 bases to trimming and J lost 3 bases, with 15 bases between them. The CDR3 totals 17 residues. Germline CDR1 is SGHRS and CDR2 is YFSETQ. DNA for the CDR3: TGCGCCAGCAGCTTGGATGGAGCACGGCGGTCTAATGAAAAACTGTTTTTT. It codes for CASSLDGARRSNEKLFF.

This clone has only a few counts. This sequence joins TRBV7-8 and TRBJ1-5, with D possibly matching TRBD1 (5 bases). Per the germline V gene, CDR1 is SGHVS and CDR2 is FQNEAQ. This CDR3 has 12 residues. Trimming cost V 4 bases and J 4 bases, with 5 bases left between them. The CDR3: CASSSGNQPQHF. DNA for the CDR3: TGTGCCAGCAGCTCAGGGAATCAGCCCCAGCATTTT.

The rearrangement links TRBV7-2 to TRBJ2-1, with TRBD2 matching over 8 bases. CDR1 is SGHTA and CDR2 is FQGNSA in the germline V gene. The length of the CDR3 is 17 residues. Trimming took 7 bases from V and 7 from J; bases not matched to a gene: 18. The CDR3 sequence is CASTSDPFAGGRNEQFF. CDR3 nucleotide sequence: TGTGCCAGCACCTCAGACCCCTTTGCGGGAGGTAGGAATGAGCAGTTCTTC.

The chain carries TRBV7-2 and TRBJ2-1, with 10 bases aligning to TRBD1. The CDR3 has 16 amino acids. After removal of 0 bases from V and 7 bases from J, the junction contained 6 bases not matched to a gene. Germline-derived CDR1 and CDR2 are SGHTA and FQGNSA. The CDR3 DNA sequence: TGTGCCAGCAGCTTAGCTGGGACAGGGGTAGGGAATGAGCAGTTCTTC. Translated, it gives CASSLAGTGVGNEQFF. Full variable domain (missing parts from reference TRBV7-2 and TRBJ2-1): GAGVSQSPSNKVTEKGKDVELRCDPISGHTALYWYRQSLGQGLEFLIYFQGNSAPDKSGLPSDRFSAERTGGSVSTLTIQRTQQEDSAVYLCASSLAGTGVGNEQFFGPGTRLTVL.

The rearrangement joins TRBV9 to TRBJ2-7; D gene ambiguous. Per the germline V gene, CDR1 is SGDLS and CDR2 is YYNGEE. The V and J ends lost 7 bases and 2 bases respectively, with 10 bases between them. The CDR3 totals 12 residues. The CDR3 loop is CASDTSAYEQYF. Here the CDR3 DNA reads TGTGCCAGCGACACCTCTGCCTACGAGCAGTACTTC.

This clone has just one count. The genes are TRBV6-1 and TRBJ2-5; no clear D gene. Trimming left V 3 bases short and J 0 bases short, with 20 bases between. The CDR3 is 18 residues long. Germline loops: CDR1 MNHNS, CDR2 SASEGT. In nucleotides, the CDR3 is TGTGCCAGCAGTGATCCCATCAGGTCGGCCGATTACCAAGAGACCCAGTACTTC. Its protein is CASSDPIRSADYQETQYF.

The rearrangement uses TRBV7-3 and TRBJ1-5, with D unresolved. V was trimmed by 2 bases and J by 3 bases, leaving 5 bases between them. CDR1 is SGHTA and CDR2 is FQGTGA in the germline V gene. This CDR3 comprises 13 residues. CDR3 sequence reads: CASSLGNNQPQHF. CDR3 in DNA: TGTGCCAGCAGCTTAGGCAACAATCAGCCCCAGCATTTT.